These T cell receptor beta chains were read from a single sample in a study of regulatory T cells in long-lasting Graves disease. One entry per CDR3 protein results from TCRdb running MiXCR on the multiplex PCR reads. Among 350,000 to 500,000 distinct CDR3 sequences listed, about 15% were seen once. The same data also contributed to another study, on T cells in Graves' hyperthyroidism and ophthalmopathy.

The sample here was peripheral blood mononuclear cells (PBMCs), taken at new diagnosis, from a patient treated with antithyroid drugs. Receptor source: a woman between 45 and 60 years old with Graves disease. Each CDR3 is given with its conserved first and last residue.

>TRBV27|TRBJ2-5
CASSLSRSETQYF
>TRBV12-3/TRBV12-4|TRBJ1-5
CASSPAISNQPQHF
>TRBV5-1|TRBJ2-3
CASTGPAATDTQYF
>TRBV6-7|TRBJ2-5
CASSYSGRDRIQETQYF
>TRBV6-1|TRBJ2-5
CASSEGIQETQYF
>TRBV9|TRBJ1-4
CASGTGDGGEKLFF
>TRBV30|TRBJ1-6
CAWSVQGPLHF
>TRBV24-1|TRBJ1-4
CATSDPTKTGGAEKLFF
>TRBV6-1|TRBJ1-2
CASSDGFLPYGYTF
>TRBV27|TRBJ1-1
CASSFSTWNTEAFF
>TRBV11-2|TRBJ2-6
CASSLEAGASGANVLTF
>TRBV2|TRBJ1-1
CASSDIVDRSIAFF
>TRBV19|TRBJ2-6
CASSIPGTHISGANVLTF
>TRBV4-1|TRBJ1-1
CASSQDPARYMNTEAFF
>TRBV5-5|TRBJ1-1
CASSLTTTVLNTEAFF
>TRBV18|TRBJ1-1
CASSPGQVETEAFF
>TRBV5-1|TRBJ1-1
CASSLLLTGANTEAFF
>TRBV28|TRBJ1-5
CASSLIQGGDQPQHF
>TRBV6-1|TRBJ1-5
CASSEATISGNQPQHF
>TRBV28|TRBJ2-7
CASSSLAGDSYEQYF
>TRBV20-1|TRBJ1-4
CSAREVLLSEKLFF
>TRBV6-1|TRBJ1-4
CASSEARDGINEKLFF
>TRBV12-3/TRBV12-4|TRBJ1-4
CASSLPSAEKLFF
>TRBV7-2|TRBJ2-3
CASSLQASTDTQYF
>TRBV19|TRBJ2-7
CASSARDGRSYEQYF
>TRBV3-1|TRBJ2-1
CASSLVSGSRCNEQFF
>TRBV2|TRBJ2-7
CASMAVNSYEQYF
>TRBV27|TRBJ1-1
CASSPETDRGPRTEAFF
>TRBV27|TRBJ2-1
CASRRLAGVDEQFF
>TRBV28|TRBJ2-7
CASSSQALSSGRVNEQYF
>TRBV4-1|TRBJ2-1
CASSQSLAGGNEQFF
>TRBV3-1|TRBJ2-1
CASSQGGRNEQFF
>TRBV12-3/TRBV12-4|TRBJ2-5
CASSLSPAAQETQYF
>TRBV10-3|TRBJ2-7
CAISATYEQYF
>TRBV19|TRBJ2-3
CASSMTGVVDTQYF
>TRBV28|TRBJ2-7
CASTLTGSPYEQYF
>TRBV28|TRBJ2-4
CASSSRTGGRATKNIQYF
>TRBV29-1|TRBJ2-1
CSVDTTDGYNEQFF
>TRBV30|TRBJ2-7
CAWSEPLLGQEQYF
>TRBV2|TRBJ2-7
CASRDQTRGSTYEQYF
>TRBV2|TRBJ2-5
CACSRLAGQETQYF
>TRBV4-1|TRBJ2-2
CASSQRQGLPGELFF